This T cell receptor (beta chain) came from a study of T cells in Graves' hyperthyroidism and ophthalmopathy. The study's findings and limits: In the blood, most expanded thyroid clonotypes above 0.001 appeared as well. The model predicted ophthalmopathy a median approximately seven months before onset.

TCR beta CDR3 region amplification was performed from RNA transcripts. During a first-round RT-PCR of the TCR CDR3, the HTBI primer set was used. TCRdb passed the multiplex PCR reads through MiXCR, listing each CDR3 protein once. The sample lists hundreds of thousands of distinct CDR3 sequences, about 15% occurring once. Inclusion characteristics of ophthalmopathy patients comprised a Clinical Activity Score of at least 3, a NOSPECS grade of at least 4, and duration under 3 months. This clonotype appeared many times. Its antigen is currently unknown. The CDR3 has 17 residues. From germline, CDR1 is SGDLS and CDR2 YYNGEE. Trimming stripped 4 bases from V and 5 bases from J, with 21 bases between.

The V call is TRBV9, the J call TRBJ2-2; possible D gene TRBD1, 7 bases. Sequenced input: blood. The TCR originated in a woman between 35 and 50 years old with Graves' ophthalmopathy. CDR3 protein: CASSSGGRRGGTGELFF. CDR3 DNA: TGTGCCAGCAGCTCAGGGGGGCGGCGGGGTGGAACCGGGGAGCTGTTTTTT.